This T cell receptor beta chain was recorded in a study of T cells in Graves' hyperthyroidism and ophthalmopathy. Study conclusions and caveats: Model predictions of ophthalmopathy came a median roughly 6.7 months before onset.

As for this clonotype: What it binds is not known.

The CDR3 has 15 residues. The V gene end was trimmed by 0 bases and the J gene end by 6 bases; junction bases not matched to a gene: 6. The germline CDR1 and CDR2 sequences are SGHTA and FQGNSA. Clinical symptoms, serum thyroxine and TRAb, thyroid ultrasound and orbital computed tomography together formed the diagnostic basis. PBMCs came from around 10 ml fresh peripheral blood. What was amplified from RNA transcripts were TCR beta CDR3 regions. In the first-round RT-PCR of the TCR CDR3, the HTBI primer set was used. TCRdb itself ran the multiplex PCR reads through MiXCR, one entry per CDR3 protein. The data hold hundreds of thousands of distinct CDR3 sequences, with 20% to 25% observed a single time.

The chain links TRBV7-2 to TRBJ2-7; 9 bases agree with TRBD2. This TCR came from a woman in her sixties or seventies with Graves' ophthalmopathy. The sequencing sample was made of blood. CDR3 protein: CASSLAYSGRFEQYF. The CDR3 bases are TGTGCCAGCAGCTTAGCCTACAGCGGGAGGTTCGAGCAGTACTTC.